This TCR beta chain was documented in a study of T cell responses to AZD1222 COVID-19 vaccine. Overall study context: Second doses at about 4 or about 12 weeks were pooled. Study conclusions and caveats: Seropositivity was recorded at baseline in only 6 or 7 AZD1222 recipients. There were repertoire samples only from the period after the peak T cell response.

TCRdb keeps only in-frame clones here, not all; method: immunoSEQ multiplex PCR. The sample contains fewer than 110,000 clones, 91% of which appear only once. Comment on this clone: Its antigen is currently unknown.

The V and J ends lost 5 bases and 2 bases, in that order; junction bases with no gene match: 9. The V gene's germline CDR1 is SGHAT and CDR2 FQNNGV. The CDR3 has 16 residues. The clonotype originates from an adult in good health. The specimen comprised peripheral blood, sampled on day 0 of AZD1222 vaccination. The genes are TRBV11-2 and TRBJ1-1, with 9 bases aligning to TRBD1. CDR3 residues: CASSTHRGPVNTEAFF. DNA for the CDR3: TGTGCCAGCAGCACCCACAGGGGGCCGGTAAACACTGAAGCTTTCTTT.